The 30 T cell receptor beta chains below come from one sample, sequenced in a study of CD8+ T cells in alopecia areata. RNA, once extracted, was reverse transcribed into cDNA for use as the sequencing template. Method: immunoSEQ multiplex PCR; TCRdb's copy keeps in-frame clones and lacks some. The repertoire has about 100,000 clones, roughly 40% of them found once; the top ten carry roughly 18%. Treatment given: oral pan-JAK inhibitor, 5-10 mg twice daily. The sample in question was CD8+ T cells sorted from blood, obtained at week 24, from a patient treated with tofacitinib. The receptors originated from a human donor with alopecia areata.

This chain links TRBV7-6 with TRBJ1-1, with a weak D call TRBD1 (6 bases). In germline, CDR1 is SGHVS, CDR2 FNYEAQ. The CDR3 spans 12 residues. V was cut by 5 bases and J by 8 bases, with 12 bases left in between. Here the CDR3 DNA reads TGTGCCAGCAGCCTTGGGACATCGGAAGCTTTCTTT. Its protein is CASSLGTSEAFF.

The rearrangement joins TRBV4-2 to TRBJ2-7; no clear D gene. Germline CDR1 and CDR2: LGHNA and YNFKEQ. Between the trimmed V and J ends, which lost 1 base and 5 bases, there was a span of 15 bases. CDR3 length: 15 amino acids. The CDR3 loop is CASSQAPLKGDEQYF. The CDR3 DNA follows: TGTGCCAGCAGCCAAGCCCCTTTGAAGGGCGACGAGCAGTACTTC.

The chain combines TRBV4-1 with TRBJ2-7, with no clear D. Trimming left V 3 bases short and J 2 bases short, with 14 bases between. CDR3 length equals 15 residues. The germline CDR1 and CDR2 sequences are MGHRA and YSYEKL. For the CDR3, the DNA is TGCGCCAGCAGCCAGGTCGCCTATGGGACCTACGAGCAGTACTTC. It translates to CASSQVAYGTYEQYF.

In its sample, this clone was seen a few times. The chain combines TRBV27 with TRBJ2-1; 9 bases agree with TRBD2. The CDR3 spans 15 residues. Germline CDR1 MNHEY, CDR2 SMNVEV (reference sequence). With V trimmed by 9 bases and J by 0 bases, 6 bases remained unmatched. CDR3 region: CASTSGLSSYNEQFF. CDR3 nucleotide sequence: TGTGCCAGTACTAGCGGGCTGAGCTCCTACAATGAGCAGTTCTTC.

The genes are TRBV7-2 and TRBJ2-5; D gene uncertain. V gave up 5 bases and J gave up 5 bases, with 12 bases separating them. CDR1 and CDR2 from the germline V gene are SGHTA and FQGNSA. The CDR3 consists of 13 residues. The CDR3 sequence: CASSPGFRETQYF. The CDR3 nucleotides are TGTGCCAGCAGCCCAGGTTTTCGCGAGACCCAGTACTTC.

In this sample, this clone turned up a few times. V gene TRBV6-6 combines with J gene TRBJ1-5; the D is unclear. Trimming left V 7 bases short and J 3 bases short, with 19 bases between. The germline CDR1 and CDR2 sequences are MNHNY and SVGAGI (reference sequence). This CDR3 region has 16 residues. The CDR3 coding sequence is TGTGCCAGCACCCCTCTGCTCGTTACAGCCAATCAGCCCCAGCATTTT. Translated, it gives CASTPLLVTANQPQHF.

This clone was seen only a few times. The chain has TRBV27 and TRBJ2-7, with 12 nucleotides matching TRBD2. Germline V gene data show CDR1 as MNHEY and CDR2 as SMNVEV (reference sequence). This CDR3 has 16 amino acids. V gave up 6 bases and J gave up 4 bases; unmatched junction bases: 10. Here the CDR3 DNA reads TGTGCCAGCAGCCGCGGACTAGCGGGATGGTCTTACGAGCAGTACTTC. Its translation is CASSRGLAGWSYEQYF.

The CDR3 loop is CASSFGTPDYEQYF. The CDR3, as DNA: TGTGCCAGCAGCTTTGGGACGCCGGACTACGAGCAGTACTTC. The chain has TRBV11-2 and TRBJ2-7; TRBD1 or TRBD2 may be the D gene (5 bases each). Germline CDR1 and CDR2: SGHAT and FQNNGV. The CDR3 runs to 14 residues. The V end lost 3 bases, the J end lost 3 bases, and 12 bases lay between the germline ends.

The chain recombines TRBV2 with TRBJ1-5; D perhaps matches TRBD1 (5 bases). CDR3 length: 15 amino acids. Germline V gives CDR1 SNHLY, CDR2 FYNNEI. V was pared by 2 bases and J by 1 base, with 9 bases between. The CDR3, as DNA: TGTGCCAGCAGTGAACGGGGCGCAAGCAATCAGCCCCAGCATTTT. Protein: CASSERGASNQPQHF.

The V and J genes are TRBV5-1 and TRBJ2-3, with TRBD1 matching 7 bases. J was trimmed by 2 bases and V by 8 bases; bases with no gene match: 11. Looked up from germline, CDR1 is SGHRS and CDR2 is YFSETQ. The CDR3 is made up of 15 amino acids. The CDR3 loop is CARETTGHYTDTQYF. The CDR3 nucleotides are TGCGCCAGAGAAACGACAGGGCACTACACAGATACGCAGTATTTT.

As DNA, the CDR3 is TGCGCCAGCAGCCAGCGGGACCTGGGAACTGAAGCTTTCTTT. It specifies CASSQRDLGTEAFF. The genes are TRBV4-1 and TRBJ1-1; D possibly corresponds to TRBD1 (5 bases). The CDR3 length is 14 residues. The germline V and J ends were trimmed by 3 bases and 5 bases, with 13 bases remaining between them. Per germline, CDR1 MGHRA and CDR2 YSYEKL.

V gene TRBV29-1 combines with J gene TRBJ2-1; 7 nucleotides match TRBD1. Looked up from germline, CDR1 is SQVTM and CDR2 is ANQGSEA. The CDR3 is 13 residues long. Losses at the gene ends were 6 bases for V and 14 bases for J; bases not matched to a gene: 16. The DNA for the CDR3 is TGCAGCGTCGTCCGGGACAGTGTACTATGGGAGTTCTTC. Its protein product is CSVVRDSVLWEFF.

The CDR3 DNA is TGTGCCAGCAGCTTAGCGGGGAGCATGGAGACCCAGTACTTC. It yields the protein CASSLAGSMETQYF. The gene calls are TRBV7-9 and TRBJ2-5; maybe TRBD2 (5 bases). V was pared by 0 bases and J by 5 bases, with 10 bases between. From germline, CDR1 is SEHNR and CDR2 FQNEAQ (reference sequence). This CDR3 is built from 14 residues.

This clone was seen a handful of times. The chain carries TRBV29-1 and TRBJ2-7; 10 bases are shared with TRBD2. The CDR3 extends over 14 amino acids. J was trimmed by 3 bases and V by 4 bases; bases with no gene match: 6. The germline CDR1 and CDR2 sequences are SQVTM and ANQGSEA. As DNA, the CDR3 is TGCAGCGTTGTATGGCTAGCGGGGGACTACGAGCAGTACTTC. It is translated as CSVVWLAGDYEQYF.

The gene calls are TRBV29-1 and TRBJ2-1; TRBD2 agrees at 14 bases. The CDR3 loop spans 14 amino acids. Germline CDR1 reads SQVTM; CDR2 reads ANQGSEA. The V and J ends lost 8 bases and 8 bases, in that order; junction bases with no gene match: 8. The CDR3 here is CSTRGLAGGYEQFF. CDR3 nucleotide sequence: TGCAGCACGAGAGGACTAGCGGGAGGTTATGAGCAGTTCTTC.

This clone was seen a few times. The chain recombines TRBV29-1 with TRBJ2-5, with 10 bases identical to TRBD2. The trim removed 4 bases at V and 5 bases at J, leaving 7 bases unmatched. Per the germline V gene, CDR1 is SQVTM and CDR2 is ANQGSEA. The CDR3 extends over 14 amino acids. The chain's CDR3 is CSVVLAGVLETQYF. The CDR3 coding sequence is TGCAGCGTTGTGCTAGCGGGAGTACTCGAGACCCAGTACTTC.

This clone was picked up a small number of times. V is TRBV7-9 and J is TRBJ2-7; TRBD1 agrees at 8 bases. V lost 4 bases and J lost 2; bases outside the gene matches: 13. The CDR3 is 17 residues long. Germline V gene data show CDR1 as SEHNR and CDR2 as FQNEAQ (reference sequence). Here the CDR3 reads CASSSIGQGAWAYEQYF. DNA of the CDR3: TGTGCCAGCAGCTCGATTGGACAGGGCGCTTGGGCCTACGAGCAGTACTTC.

This clone has just a few counts. The J gene is TRBJ2-5, the V gene TRBV7-2; TRBD2 matches 14 bases. The J segment lost 4 bases and the V segment lost 4 bases, leaving 5 bases of the junction unmatched. CDR3 length equals 16 residues. Germline-derived CDR1 and CDR2 are SGHTA and FQGNSA. CDR3 coding DNA: TGTGCCAGCAGCTCAAGACTAGCGGGAGGGCCAGAGACCCAGTACTTC. Its translation: CASSSRLAGGPETQYF. Full variable domain (rest looked up from reference TRBV7-2 and TRBJ2-5): GAGVSQSPSNKVTEKGKDVELRCDPISGHTALYWYRQSLGQGLEFLIYFQGNSAPDKSGLPSDRFSAERTGGSVSTLTIQRTQQEDSAVYLCASSSRLAGGPETQYFGPGTRLLVL.

The chain carries TRBV11-2 and TRBJ2-5; 8 bases line up with TRBD2. The CDR3 sequence is 16 residues long. CDR1 and CDR2 (germline): SGHAT, FQNNGV. V lost 5 bases and J lost 5; bases outside the gene matches: 13. CDR3: CASSALAGLGRETQYF. DNA of the CDR3: TGTGCCAGCAGCGCGTTGGCGGGACTAGGGAGGGAGACCCAGTACTTC.

This clone was counted a few times. This chain connects TRBV7-2 to TRBJ2-3, with D hard to call. This CDR3 region has 16 residues. CDR1 and CDR2 from the germline V gene are SGHTA and FQGNSA. The germline V and J ends were trimmed by 1 base and 4 bases, with 15 bases remaining between them. This chain's CDR3 is CASSLDFASYSDTQYF. The CDR3 DNA is TGTGCCAGCAGCTTAGATTTTGCTAGTTACTCAGATACGCAGTATTTT. Together with reference TRBV7-2 and TRBJ2-3, the CDR3 gives the full variable domain: GAGVSQSPSNKVTEKGKDVELRCDPISGHTALYWYRQSLGQGLEFLIYFQGNSAPDKSGLPSDRFSAERTGGSVSTLTIQRTQQEDSAVYLCASSLDFASYSDTQYFGPGTRLTVL.

V is TRBV6-1 and J is TRBJ2-7, with a possible D match to TRBD2 (6 bases). Germline V gene sequence: CDR1 MNHNS, CDR2 SASEGT. Trimming stripped 3 bases from V and 2 bases from J, with 14 bases between. This CDR3 comprises 15 residues. The CDR3 DNA reads TGTGCCAGCAGTGACTTAGCGGAGCTTCCCTACGAGCAGTACTTC. It specifies CASSDLAELPYEQYF.

The chain links TRBV7-2 to TRBJ2-1; D is ambiguous. CDR1 is SGHTA and CDR2 is FQGNSA in the germline V gene. The V gene lost 6 bases and the J gene lost 6 bases, with 12 bases spanning the gap. This CDR3 has 13 amino acids. As DNA, the CDR3 is TGTGCCAGCAGTCCACTACCGGGCAATGAGCAGTTCTTC. Its translation: CASSPLPGNEQFF.

The rearrangement uses TRBV18 and TRBJ2-7; D possibly matches TRBD1 or TRBD2 (5 bases each). CDR1 is KGHSH and CDR2 is LQKENI in the germline V gene. Trimming shortened V by 0 bases and J by 7 bases, and 10 bases separated the two germline ends. The CDR3 contains 13 residues. CDR3 coding DNA: TGTGCCAGCTCACCACCAGGGGACGTTGAGCAGTACTTC. Its protein product is CASSPPGDVEQYF.

V and J are TRBV9 and TRBJ2-5; D uncertain. Trimming took 0 bases from V and 4 from J, leaving 16 bases between them. Germline CDR1 is SGDLS and CDR2 is YYNGEE. The CDR3 consists of 16 residues. The CDR3 protein is CASSVASGPVGETQYF. In DNA, the CDR3 is TGTGCCAGCAGCGTAGCAAGTGGGCCGGTTGGAGAGACCCAGTACTTC.

This chain links TRBV2 with TRBJ2-7; TRBD2 matches at 7 bases. The CDR3 has 16 amino acids. J lost 0 bases, V lost 3 bases, and 8 bases had no gene match. Germline V lookup: CDR1 SNHLY, CDR2 FYNNEI. CDR3 in amino acids: CASSEIPSGYSYEQYF. CDR3 nucleotides: TGTGCCAGCAGTGAGATCCCTAGCGGTTACTCCTACGAGCAGTACTTC. The full variable domain, its missing parts supplied by reference TRBV2 and TRBJ2-7, is EPEVTQTPSHQVTQMGQEVILRCVPISNHLYFYWYRQILGQKVEFLVSFYNNEISEKSEIFDDQFSVERPDGSNFTLKIRSTKLEDSAMYFCASSEIPSGYSYEQYFGPGTRLTVT.

The rearrangement links TRBV7-8 to TRBJ1-5, with 7 bases aligning to TRBD1. Germline V lookup: CDR1 SGHVS, CDR2 FQNEAQ. This CDR3 is built from 18 residues. The ends lost 1 base at V and 0 bases at J; junction bases unmatched: 9. CDR3 region: CASSLGRDSAYSNQPQHF. CDR3 DNA: TGTGCCAGCAGCTTAGGTCGGGACAGCGCCTATAGCAATCAGCCCCAGCATTTT.

The chain links TRBV4-1 to TRBJ1-1; possibly TRBD1 for D (6 bases). V dropped 5 bases and J dropped 3 bases, with 10 bases sitting between them. The CDR3 loop spans 13 amino acids. In germline, CDR1 is MGHRA, CDR2 YSYEKL. This CDR3 reads CASSSTGDTEAFF. CDR3 in DNA: TGCGCCAGCAGCTCGACAGGAGACACTGAAGCTTTCTTT.

The chain employs TRBV4-3 and TRBJ2-7, with D unclear. The germline V and J ends were trimmed by 0 bases and 3 bases, with 12 bases remaining between them. CDR1 and CDR2 (germline): LGHNA, YSLEER. The CDR3 extends over 15 amino acids. CDR3: CASSQDRRIGYEQYF. The DNA for the CDR3 is TGCGCCAGCAGCCAAGATCGTCGGATCGGCTACGAGCAGTACTTC.

The chain uses TRBV15 and TRBJ2-7; D possibly corresponds to TRBD2 (6 bases). The germline V gene encodes CDR1 LNHNV and CDR2 YYDKDF (reference sequence). The CDR3 has 17 residues. Between the trimmed V and J ends, which lost 1 base and 0 bases, there was a span of 16 bases. The CDR3 sequence is CATSRGPIGGSSYEQYF. CDR3 in DNA: TGTGCCACCAGCAGAGGCCCGATCGGAGGGAGCTCCTACGAGCAGTACTTC.

The chain combines TRBV30 with TRBJ2-7; perhaps TRBD2 as D (6 bases). The CDR3 loop spans 14 amino acids. Germline-derived CDR1 and CDR2 are GTSNPN and SVGIG (reference sequence). The V gene lost 1 base and the J gene lost 3 bases, with 13 bases spanning the gap. CDR3 sequence (DNA): TGTGCCTGGAGTGCGGGACTGATGAACTACGAGCAGTACTTC. The encoded protein is CAWSAGLMNYEQYF.